The 4 T cell receptor beta chains in this list originate from one sample, sequenced in a study of cytomegalovirus exposure and HLA in healthy donors. PCR used 60 Vbeta primers and 13 Jbeta primers. The assay was immunoSEQ multiplex PCR, and TCRdb's table has in-frame clones only and misses some. This sample yields 200,000 to 250,000 clones, of which around 89% are seen a single time; over 0.95% belongs to the top ten. Sequencing input: PBMCs. These receptor sequences come from a young woman in good health and CMV-seronegative.

The V call is TRBV10-1, the J call TRBJ2-7; 7 bases line up with TRBD2. The CDR3 runs 14 residues. Germline V gene data show CDR1 as WNHNN and CDR2 as SYGVQD (reference sequence). V shed 0 bases and J 3 bases; nucleotides not matched to a gene: 2. DNA for the CDR3: TGCGCCAGCAGTGAGTCGCCTAGCGGCTACGAGCAGTACTTC. This gives the protein CASSESPSGYEQYF.

This clone has just one count. This chain uses TRBV15 with TRBJ2-5, with D possibly being TRBD2 (5 bases). This CDR3 region has 17 residues. Per the germline V gene, CDR1 is LNHNV and CDR2 is YYDKDF (reference sequence). V dropped 2 bases and J dropped 3 bases, with 19 bases sitting between them. The CDR3 loop reads CATSRTYRGQLEETQYF. The CDR3 bases are TGTGCCACCAGCAGAACCTACAGAGGGCAACTCGAAGAGACCCAGTACTTC.

The gene calls are TRBV6-5 and TRBJ1-2; 10 bases agree with TRBD1. The germline V gene has CDR1 MNHEY and CDR2 SVGAGI. V shed 6 bases, J shed 4 bases, and the junction held 8 bases outside the gene matches. CDR3 length: 15 residues. This CDR3 is CASRTGQGMGYGYTF. The DNA of the CDR3 is TGTGCCAGCAGGACGGGACAGGGGATGGGCTATGGCTACACCTTC.

The genes are TRBV7-8 and TRBJ2-1, with 10 bases matching TRBD2. CDR1 SGHVS and CDR2 FQNEAQ come from the germline V gene. The CDR3 has 16 residues. Germline trimming cut 0 bases from V and 5 bases from J; bases unmatched to any gene: 4. The CDR3 DNA sequence: TGTGCCAGCAGCTTAGCCGTAGCGGGGGGTCACAATGAGCAGTTCTTC. The encoded protein is CASSLAVAGGHNEQFF.